These 8 T cell receptor beta chains came from one sample sequenced in a study of control samples from healthy donors and cancer patients. Measured with immunoSEQ multiplex PCR; TCRdb has only the in-frame clones, and not every one. Of roughly 180,000 clones detected, around 94% appear once; the ten largest clones hold approximately 1.5%. Sequencing was done on a sample of blood. These receptors came from a woman under 30 in good health.

This chain uses TRBV7-8 with TRBJ1-1, with 7 bases matching TRBD1. This CDR3 has 20 amino acids. The ends lost 4 bases at V and 11 bases at J; junction bases unmatched: 31. Germline loops: CDR1 SGHVS, CDR2 FQNEAQ. The chain's CDR3 is CASSSRVTTGNIGVFRGAFF. DNA of the CDR3: TGTGCCAGCAGCTCCAGAGTGACGACAGGGAATATAGGTGTATTTCGAGGGGCTTTCTTT.

The CDR3 nucleotides read TGCGCCAGCAGACCTAGGGGATTCGATTATGGTGAAAAACTGTTTTTT. The encoded protein is CASRPRGFDYGEKLFF. The chain couples TRBV5-1 to TRBJ1-4; TRBD1 is a possible D gene (5 bases). The V end lost 5 bases, the J end lost 7 bases, and 21 bases lay between the germline ends. The CDR3 consists of 16 residues. CDR1 is SGHRS and CDR2 is YFSETQ in the germline V gene.

V gene TRBV27 combines with J gene TRBJ1-6; D remains ambiguous. CDR1 and CDR2 (germline): MNHEY, SMNVEV (reference sequence). V gave up 4 bases and J gave up 11 bases, with 6 bases separating them. The CDR3 consists of 11 residues. The DNA of the CDR3 is TGTGCCAGCAGTTATCGAGCACCCCTCCACTTT. Protein: CASSYRAPLHF.

V gene TRBV13 combines with J gene TRBJ1-1, with D unresolved. V lost 8 bases and J lost 8, with 12 bases in between. CDR1 PRHDT and CDR2 FYEKMQ come from the germline V gene (reference sequence). CDR3 length: 11 residues. CDR3 sequence: CASFGLTEAFF. The CDR3 region has the DNA TGTGCCAGCTTCGGCTTGACCGAAGCTTTCTTT.

This clone was seen a handful of times. The gene calls are TRBV29-1 and TRBJ2-2; 7 nucleotides align to TRBD1. The germline V gene encodes CDR1 SQVTM and CDR2 ANQGSEA. The CDR3 consists of 15 residues. The ends lost 4 bases at V and 0 bases at J; junction bases unmatched: 5. Here the CDR3 DNA reads TGCAGCGTTGTACAGGGGACCTCGAACACCGGGGAGCTGTTTTTT. Protein sequence: CSVVQGTSNTGELFF.

J is TRBJ2-4 and V is TRBV28; 7 nucleotides align to TRBD2. The CDR3 is 16 amino acids. Trimming at V came to 7 bases and at J to 3 bases, leaving 12 bases not matched to a gene. Germline CDR1 and CDR2: MDHEN and SYDVKM. In nucleotides, the CDR3 is TGTGCCAGCATCCCGCGGACGTGGGGGGGCAAAAACATTCAGTACTTC. Its protein product is CASIPRTWGGKNIQYF.

The chain employs TRBV6-1 and TRBJ2-3; TRBD1 matches at 7 bases. Germline trimming cut 1 base from V and 1 base from J; bases unmatched to any gene: 5. The CDR3 is 16 amino acids. Germline assignment: CDR1 MNHNS and CDR2 SASEGT. The CDR3 DNA is TGTGCCAGCAGTGAAGGGACAGGTTTGGGCACAGATACGCAGTATTTT. It yields the protein CASSEGTGLGTDTQYF.

The chain links TRBV5-4 to TRBJ1-2, with TRBD1 as a possible D gene (5 bases). The V gene's germline CDR1 is SGHNT and CDR2 YYREEE (reference sequence). CDR3 length: 14 amino acids. V was pared by 4 bases and J by 5 bases, with 15 bases between. The CDR3 sequence is CASSRKWGLYGYTF. The CDR3 bases are TGTGCCAGCAGCAGGAAGTGGGGCCTTTATGGCTACACCTTC. The variable domain in full, with the rest retrieved from reference TRBV5-4 and TRBJ1-2, is ETGVTQSPTHLIKTRGQQVTLRCSSQSGHNTVSWYQQALGQGPQFIFQYYREEENGRGNFPPRFSGLQFPNYSSELNVNALELDDSALYLCASSRKWGLYGYTFGSGTRLTVV.